This passage covers 29 T cell receptor beta chains from one sample sequenced in a study of graft-versus-host responses after intestinal transplantation. The repertoire was sequenced with immunoSEQ multiplex PCR; TCRdb's copy has only in-frame clones and lacks some. The profile shows more than 70,000 clones, approximately 90% of them singletons. These receptors have no identified antigens. The source was unstimulated CD8+ T cells sorted from spleen or lymph node cells, collected before transplant. The receptors derive from a human donor who was the organ donor for an intestinal transplant.

The chain has TRBV18 and TRBJ1-1; a possible D gene is TRBD1 (6 bases). CDR1 KGHSH and CDR2 LQKENI come from the germline V gene. Trimming removed 6 bases at V and 6 bases at J, with 26 bases between. This CDR3 comprises 17 residues. CDR3 nucleotide sequence: TGTGCCAGCTCCCTGAACCTTTTCCTACAGGGCTTCCCTGAAGCTTTCTTT. This sequence encodes CASSLNLFLQGFPEAFF.

V and J are TRBV27 and TRBJ2-5, with D perhaps TRBD1 (5 bases). The J call is uncertain, as TRBJ2-7 better fits the DNA end. In germline, CDR1 is MNHEY, CDR2 SMNVEV (reference sequence). The CDR3 length is 13 residues. CDR3 coding DNA: TGTGCCAGCAGTTTGACAGTTACCTACGAGCAGTACTTC. This encodes CASSLTVTYEQYF.

The chain couples TRBV7-7 to TRBJ2-2, with a possible D match to TRBD1 (6 bases). The V gene lost 4 bases and the J gene lost 4 bases, with 10 bases spanning the gap. The CDR3 runs to 14 residues. Germline V gene lookup returns CDR1 SSHAT and CDR2 FNYEAQ (reference sequence). The CDR3 is CASSSTGFTGELFF. CDR3 nucleotides: TGTGCCAGCAGCTCAACAGGGTTCACCGGGGAGCTGTTTTTT. Complete variable domain (other parts from reference TRBV7-7 and TRBJ2-2): GAGVSQSPRYKVTKRGQDVTLRCDPISSHATLYWYQQALGQGPEFLTYFNYEAQPDKSGLPSDRFSAERPEGSISTLTIQRTEQRDSAMYRCASSSTGFTGELFFGEGSRLTVL.

The chain recombines TRBV9 with TRBJ1-3, with D possibly being TRBD1 (6 bases). V was pared by 0 bases and J by 1 base, with 11 bases between. This CDR3 is 16 amino acids long. Germline CDR1 SGDLS, CDR2 YYNGEE. The CDR3 sequence is CASSVEGDGSGNTIYF. The CDR3 DNA reads TGTGCCAGCAGCGTAGAGGGGGACGGGTCTGGAAACACCATATATTTT.

The chain uses TRBV15 and TRBJ2-7; 10 bases align to TRBD2. This CDR3 has 15 amino acids. Germline trimming cut 1 base from V and 5 bases from J; bases unmatched to any gene: 5. From germline, CDR1 is LNHNV and CDR2 YYDKDF (reference sequence). CDR3 sequence: CATSRGPSGGHEQYF. The CDR3 DNA sequence: TGTGCCACCAGCAGAGGACCTAGCGGGGGTCACGAGCAGTACTTC.

This clone appeared once. The chain combines TRBV7-9 with TRBJ2-7; TRBD1 aligns across 9 bases. In germline, CDR1 is SEHNR, CDR2 FQNEAQ (reference sequence). J gave up 0 bases and V 3 bases, and 3 bases lay outside the gene matches. The CDR3 sequence is 15 residues long. The CDR3 DNA follows: TGTGCCAGCAGCTTTGGGACAGGGAGCTCCTACGAGCAGTACTTC. It is translated as CASSFGTGSSYEQYF.

This rearrangement joins TRBV7-8 to TRBJ2-5, with 10 bases fitting TRBD2. With the DNA end fitting TRBJ2-7 better, the J assignment may be wrong. In germline, CDR1 is SGHVS, CDR2 FQNEAQ. The CDR3 contains 17 residues. The CDR3 nucleotides read TGTGCCAGCAGCTTAGCGCTAGCGGGGGTTATCTCCTACGAGCAGTACTTC. This gives the protein CASSLALAGVISYEQYF.

V usage is TRBV4-3 and J usage is TRBJ2-4, with 7 bases fitting TRBD1. V shed 2 bases and J 7 bases; nucleotides not matched to a gene: 5. The germline CDR1 and CDR2 sequences are LGHNA and YSLEER. The CDR3 loop spans 14 amino acids. The CDR3 DNA reads as TGCGCCAGCAGCCAAATCGGGACAGAGAACATTCAGTACTTC. Protein product: CASSQIGTENIQYF.

This clone is a singleton in its sample. The chain recombines TRBV27 with TRBJ2-7; D is possibly TRBD2 (7 bases). Germline assignment: CDR1 MNHEY and CDR2 SMNVEV (reference sequence). CDR3 length equals 14 residues. V was shortened by 5 bases and J by 5 bases, with 16 bases between the two germline ends. The CDR3 reads CASSRSGGRNEQYF. The CDR3 nucleotides are TGTGCCAGCAGTCGGTCGGGGGGCAGGAACGAGCAGTACTTC.

This chain joins TRBV9 and TRBJ2-5; 10 positions match TRBD2. V gave up 4 bases and J gave up 3 bases; unmatched junction bases: 9. The V gene's germline CDR1 is SGDLS and CDR2 YYNGEE. This CDR3 spans 16 amino acids. The CDR3 region is CASSPYPGTSEETQYF. CDR3 in DNA: TGTGCCAGCAGCCCCTACCCCGGGACTAGCGAAGAGACCCAGTACTTC.

V and J are TRBV4-1 and TRBJ2-2, with TRBD1 identical over 9 bases. V shed 4 bases and J 6 bases; nucleotides not matched to a gene: 9. The CDR3 spans 16 residues. Per germline, CDR1 MGHRA and CDR2 YSYEKL. Here the CDR3 reads CASSPGTGNLAGELFF. Written as DNA, the CDR3 is TGCGCCAGCAGCCCAGGGACAGGGAATCTGGCCGGGGAGCTGTTTTTT.

This chain joins TRBV4-1 and TRBJ2-1, with 8 bases that match TRBD2. The CDR3 extends over 15 amino acids. V lost 7 bases, J lost 8 bases, and 13 bases stayed unmatched. From germline, CDR1 is MGHRA and CDR2 YSYEKL. CDR3 sequence (DNA): TGCGCCAGCATGAAAAACCCGGGGGGGATTGATGAGCAGTTCTTC. Translating gives CASMKNPGGIDEQFF.

DNA for the CDR3: TGTGCCAGTAGTATGCTGATGCGGGAGTATGAGCAGTTCTTC. Amino acid sequence: CASSMLMREYEQFF. The chain combines TRBV19 with TRBJ2-1; 7 nucleotides agree with TRBD2. Germline V gene sequence: CDR1 LNHDA, CDR2 SQIVND (reference sequence). Trimming cost V 3 bases and J 8 bases; bases outside gene matches: 7. This CDR3 is built from 14 residues.

The chain has TRBV12-2 and TRBJ1-2; the D call of TRBD1 is as the table states it, not checked on the DNA. TRBV12-2 has pseudogene status. The CDR3 loop spans 19 amino acids. This chain's CDR3 is CASRLSAGTGDSSNYGYTF. CDR3 nucleotide sequence: TGTGCAAGTCGCTTAAGCGCCGGGACAGGGGACTCATCGAACTATGGCTACACCTTC.

The chain has TRBV9 and TRBJ2-3; 7 positions agree with TRBD2. Per germline, CDR1 SGDLS and CDR2 YYNGEE. The CDR3 is 15 amino acids. J gave up 2 bases and V 3 bases, and 6 bases lay outside the gene matches. The CDR3 DNA reads TGTGCCAGCAGCGGCACCGGGACTAACACAGATACGCAGTATTTT. Amino acid sequence: CASSGTGTNTDTQYF. Complete variable domain (other parts from reference TRBV9 and TRBJ2-3): DSGVTQTPKHLITATGQRVTLRCSPRSGDLSVYWYQQSLDQGLQFLIQYYNGEERAKGNILERFSAQQFPDLHSELNLSSLELGDSALYFCASSGTGTNTDTQYFGPGTRLTVL.

This chain connects TRBV7-6 to TRBJ1-3; no definite D call. The germline gives CDR1 SGHVS, CDR2 FNYEAQ. Trimming shortened V by 2 bases and J by 0 bases, and 8 bases separated the two germline ends. This CDR3 is 15 amino acids long. Here the CDR3 DNA reads TGTGCCAGCAGCTTATCCGGACTCTCTGGAAACACCATATATTTT. Protein sequence: CASSLSGLSGNTIYF.

This clone is a singleton in its sample. The genes are TRBV2 and TRBJ2-7; 7 nucleotides line up with TRBD2. Trimming cost V 8 bases and J 5 bases; bases outside gene matches: 6. The CDR3 sequence is 12 residues long. In germline, CDR1 is SNHLY, CDR2 FYNNEI. The chain's CDR3 is CASFGGINEQYF. CDR3 bases: TGTGCCAGCTTCGGGGGGATTAACGAGCAGTACTTC.

V is TRBV27 and J is TRBJ2-2; D perhaps matches TRBD1 (6 bases). CDR1 and CDR2 (germline): MNHEY, SMNVEV (reference sequence). This CDR3 has 15 residues. The germline V and J ends were trimmed by 11 bases and 1 base, with 17 bases remaining between them. This CDR3 reads CASHGGHLNTGELFF. The CDR3 bases are TGTGCCTCCCATGGGGGACACTTGAACACCGGGGAGCTGTTTTTT.

V is TRBV19 and J is TRBJ1-1; D gene uncertain. The CDR3 length is 12 residues. In germline, CDR1 is LNHDA, CDR2 SQIVND (reference sequence). V gave up 3 bases and J gave up 6 bases, with 8 bases separating them. The CDR3 nucleotides are TGTGCCAGTAGTATGTGGGAGGCTGAAGCTTTCTTT. This translates into CASSMWEAEAFF. Combining the CDR3 with reference TRBV19 and TRBJ1-1 gives the whole variable domain DGGITQSPKYLFRKEGQNVTLSCEQNLNHDAMYWYRQDPGQGLRLIYYSQIVNDFQKGDIAEGYSVSREKKESFPLTVTSAQKNPTAFYLCASSMWEAEAFFGQGTRLTVV.

The chain joins TRBV9 to TRBJ1-5; 7 bases are shared with TRBD1. The V segment lost 3 bases and the J segment 3 bases; nucleotides outside the gene matches: 15. This CDR3 comprises 18 residues. Looked up from germline, CDR1 is SGDLS and CDR2 is YYNGEE. The CDR3 loop is CASSEGPGTALSNQPQHF. In DNA form, the CDR3 reads TGTGCCAGCAGCGAGGGGCCCGGGACAGCGCTCTCCAATCAGCCCCAGCATTTT.

There are a few counts of this clone. The chain joins TRBV5-4 to TRBJ1-3, with 8 nucleotides matching TRBD1. Germline CDR1 and CDR2: SGHNT and YYREEE (reference sequence). V dropped 4 bases and J dropped 7; count of bases not matched to a gene: 7. CDR3 size: 14 residues. The CDR3 loop reads CASSLVGQGNTIYF. For the CDR3, the DNA is TGTGCCAGCAGCCTGGTCGGACAGGGTAACACCATATATTTT.

V usage is TRBV7-2 and J usage is TRBJ2-1; 8 bases fit TRBD2. The length of the CDR3 is 19 residues. Unmatched junction bases numbered 15, after V lost 5 bases and J lost 0 bases. Per germline, CDR1 SGHTA and CDR2 FQGNSA. The CDR3 DNA is TGTGCCAGCAGCCTGCCGGCAACTAGCGGCTTTAGCTCCTACAATGAGCAGTTCTTC. This gives the protein CASSLPATSGFSSYNEQFF.

J is TRBJ1-1 and V is TRBV27, with TRBD1 matching over 7 bases. V lost 2 bases, J lost 0 bases, and 6 bases stayed unmatched. The CDR3 sequence is 16 residues long. Germline-derived CDR1 and CDR2 are MNHEY and SMNVEV (reference sequence). CDR3 sequence reads: CASSLGTGVLNTEAFF. CDR3 nucleotide sequence: TGTGCCAGCAGTTTAGGTACAGGGGTCTTGAACACTGAAGCTTTCTTT.

This clone has more than one count but fewer than ten. The chain joins TRBV19 to TRBJ1-1, with no clear D. Per the germline V gene, CDR1 is LNHDA and CDR2 is SQIVND (reference sequence). Trimming pared 11 bases from V and 1 base from J, leaving 14 bases between. There are 13 residues in the CDR3. As DNA, the CDR3 is TGTGCCGTGTCGGGTCGATGGAACACTGAAGCTTTCTTT. Protein: CAVSGRWNTEAFF.

The chain carries TRBV4-1 and TRBJ1-1; 7 nucleotides align to TRBD1. CDR3 length: 14 residues. Germline V lookup: CDR1 MGHRA, CDR2 YSYEKL. V lost 4 bases, J lost 5 bases, and 7 bases stayed unmatched. The CDR3 DNA reads as TGCGCCAGCAGCCCGAGGCAGGGGGTGACTGAAGCTTTCTTT. This gives the protein CASSPRQGVTEAFF.

This clone appeared a few times. This chain connects TRBV27 to TRBJ1-3; 9 bases fit TRBD1. J lost 0 bases, V lost 8 bases, and 14 bases had no gene match. CDR3 length: 18 amino acids. Germline lookup yields CDR1 MNHEY and CDR2 SMNVEV (reference sequence). The CDR3 here is CASGAGQGSHCSGNTIYF. DNA for the CDR3: TGTGCCAGCGGCGCGGGACAGGGTTCACACTGCTCTGGAAACACCATATATTTT.

The chain carries TRBV5-6 and TRBJ2-1; 9 bases align to TRBD1. Germline values: CDR1 SGHDT, CDR2 YYEEEE. V gave up 3 bases and J gave up 7 bases; unmatched junction bases: 2. This CDR3 is built from 13 residues. The CDR3 is CASSSGTGNEQFF. The DNA for the CDR3 is TGTGCCAGCAGCTCTGGGACAGGGAATGAGCAGTTCTTC.

This chain links TRBV11-2 with TRBJ2-7; 14 bases line up with TRBD2. V shed 5 bases and J 4 bases; nucleotides not matched to a gene: 4. Looked up from germline, CDR1 is SGHAT and CDR2 is FQNNGV. The CDR3 length is 15 residues. DNA for the CDR3: TGTGCCAGCAGCATCGGACTAGCGGGGGGTTACGAGCAGTACTTC. Translating it yields CASSIGLAGGYEQYF. Based on the CDR3 plus reference TRBV11-2 and TRBJ2-7, the full variable domain is EAGVAQSPRYKIIEKRQSVAFWCNPISGHATLYWYQQILGQGPKLLIQFQNNGVVDDSQLPKDRFSAERLKGVDSTLKIQPAKLEDSAVYLCASSIGLAGGYEQYFGPGTRLTVT.

This rearrangement joins TRBV27 to TRBJ1-1; D might be TRBD1 (5 bases). The CDR3 contains 14 residues. Trimming shortened V by 2 bases and J by 4 bases, and 11 bases separated the two germline ends. Germline V CDR1 and CDR2: MNHEY, SMNVEV (reference sequence). In nucleotides, the CDR3 is TGTGCCAGCAGTTTACAGGCAGGGCTCACTGAAGCTTTCTTT. This codes for CASSLQAGLTEAFF.